A selection of T cell receptor beta chains follows, all from one sample in a study of T cell responses to AZD1222 COVID-19 vaccine. Only in-frame clones appear in the TCRdb table, and some are missing; sequencing was by immunoSEQ multiplex PCR. The sample yields about 210,000 clones, roughly 94% seen once. The sample in question was peripheral blood, obtained 28 days after the second dose of the MenACWY control vaccine. The receptors originated from an adult who received the MenACWY meningococcal vaccine as a control. The CDR3 runs from the conserved cysteine through the conserved F or W. A D gene is named only where the DNA matches it firmly. Rows give clone size only sometimes, using once, few, many, or a class for an expanded clone.

j_gene | d_gene | v_gene | abundance | CDR3aa | CDR3nt
TRBJ1-3 | . | TRBV11-2 | once | CASSLSRTSGNTIYF | TGTGCCAGCAGCTTATCGCGGACCTCTGGAAACACCATATATTTT
TRBJ1-4 | TRBD1 | TRBV5-8 | . | CASSSGVTGALVEEKLFF | TGTGCCAGCAGCTCCGGGGTAACAGGGGCATTGGTAGAAGAAAAACTGTTTTTT
TRBJ1-1 | . | TRBV7-8 | . | CASSPGVDGNTEAFF | TGTGCCAGCAGCCCCGGGGTGGACGGGAACACTGAAGCTTTCTTT
TRBJ1-4 | TRBD1 | TRBV6-5 | . | CASSSTGTTNEKLFF | TGTGCCAGCAGTTCGACAGGGACGACTAATGAAAAACTGTTTTTT
TRBJ1-2 | . | TRBV6-5 | . | CASSPGVGGYTF | TGTGCCAGCAGCCCAGGGGTAGGTGGCTACACCTTC
TRBJ2-7 | . | TRBV10-3 | . | CAISGGTLSSYEQYF | TGTGCCATCAGTGGGGGGACCCTTAGCTCCTACGAGCAGTACTTC
TRBJ2-5 | . | TRBV5-6 | . | CASSLEPGETQYF | TGTGCCAGCAGCTTGGAACCAGGAGAGACCCAGTACTTC
TRBJ1-2 | . | TRBV3-1/TRBV3-2 | . | CASSQQGSNYGYTF | TGTGCCAGCAGCCAGCAGGGTTCTAACTATGGCTACACCTTC
TRBJ1-1 | TRBD1 | TRBV6-2/TRBV6-3 | . | CASSYSITGTGGDDAEAFF | TGTGCCAGCAGTTACTCGATAACAGGGACAGGGGGCGATGACGCTGAAGCTTTCTTT
TRBJ2-2 | . | TRBV5-1 | . | CASSGLLSGELFF | TGCGCCAGCAGCGGGTTGTTATCCGGGGAGCTGTTTTTT
TRBJ1-5 | TRBD1 | TRBV28 | . | CASSSNTGTELIVGQPQHF | TGTGCCAGCAGTTCCAACACCGGGACAGAGCTCATTGTGGGTCAGCCCCAGCATTTT
TRBJ1-1 | . | TRBV19 | . | CASSIGAALGAEAFF | TGTGCCAGTAGTATAGGGGCGGCCCTCGGGGCTGAAGCTTTCTTT
TRBJ1-5 | TRBD1 | TRBV28 | . | CASSSYPVPGGIHQPQHF | TGTGCCAGCAGTTCCTACCCCGTCCCAGGGGGCATCCATCAGCCCCAGCATTTT
TRBJ2-5 | TRBD1 | TRBV7-9 | . | CASSADRVVGETQYF | TGTGCCAGCAGCGCCGACAGGGTTGTAGGAGAGACCCAGTACTTC
TRBJ1-1 | . | TRBV30 | . | CAWSMTDTEAFF | TGTGCCTGGAGTATGACGGACACTGAAGCTTTCTTT
TRBJ2-7 | . | TRBV18 | . | CASSPVRGEQYF | TGTGCCAGCTCACCCGTTAGGGGCGAGCAGTACTTC